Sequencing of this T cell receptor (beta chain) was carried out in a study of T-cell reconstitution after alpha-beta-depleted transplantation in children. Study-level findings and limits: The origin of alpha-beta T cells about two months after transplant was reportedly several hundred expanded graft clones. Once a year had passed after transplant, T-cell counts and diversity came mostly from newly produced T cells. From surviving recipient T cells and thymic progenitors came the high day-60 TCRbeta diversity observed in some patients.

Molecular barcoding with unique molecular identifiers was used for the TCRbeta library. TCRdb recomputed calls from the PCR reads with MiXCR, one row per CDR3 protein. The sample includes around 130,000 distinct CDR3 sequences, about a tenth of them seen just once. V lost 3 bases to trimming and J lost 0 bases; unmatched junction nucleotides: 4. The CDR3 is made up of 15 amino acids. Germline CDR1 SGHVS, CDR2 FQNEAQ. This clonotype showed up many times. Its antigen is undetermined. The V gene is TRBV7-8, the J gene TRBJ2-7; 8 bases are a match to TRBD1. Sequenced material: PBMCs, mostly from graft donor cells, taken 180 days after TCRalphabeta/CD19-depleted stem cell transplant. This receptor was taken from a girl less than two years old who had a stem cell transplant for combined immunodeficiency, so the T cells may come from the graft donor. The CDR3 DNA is TGTGCCAGCAGCTTGCGGGACAGGAGCTCCTACGAGCAGTACTTC. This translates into CASSLRDRSSYEQYF. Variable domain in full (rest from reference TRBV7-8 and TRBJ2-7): GAGVSQSPRYKVAKRGQDVALRCDPISGHVSLFWYQQALGQGPEFLTYFQNEAQLDKSGLPSDRFFAERPEGSVSTLKIQRTQQEDSAVYLCASSLRDRSSYEQYFGPGTRLTVT.